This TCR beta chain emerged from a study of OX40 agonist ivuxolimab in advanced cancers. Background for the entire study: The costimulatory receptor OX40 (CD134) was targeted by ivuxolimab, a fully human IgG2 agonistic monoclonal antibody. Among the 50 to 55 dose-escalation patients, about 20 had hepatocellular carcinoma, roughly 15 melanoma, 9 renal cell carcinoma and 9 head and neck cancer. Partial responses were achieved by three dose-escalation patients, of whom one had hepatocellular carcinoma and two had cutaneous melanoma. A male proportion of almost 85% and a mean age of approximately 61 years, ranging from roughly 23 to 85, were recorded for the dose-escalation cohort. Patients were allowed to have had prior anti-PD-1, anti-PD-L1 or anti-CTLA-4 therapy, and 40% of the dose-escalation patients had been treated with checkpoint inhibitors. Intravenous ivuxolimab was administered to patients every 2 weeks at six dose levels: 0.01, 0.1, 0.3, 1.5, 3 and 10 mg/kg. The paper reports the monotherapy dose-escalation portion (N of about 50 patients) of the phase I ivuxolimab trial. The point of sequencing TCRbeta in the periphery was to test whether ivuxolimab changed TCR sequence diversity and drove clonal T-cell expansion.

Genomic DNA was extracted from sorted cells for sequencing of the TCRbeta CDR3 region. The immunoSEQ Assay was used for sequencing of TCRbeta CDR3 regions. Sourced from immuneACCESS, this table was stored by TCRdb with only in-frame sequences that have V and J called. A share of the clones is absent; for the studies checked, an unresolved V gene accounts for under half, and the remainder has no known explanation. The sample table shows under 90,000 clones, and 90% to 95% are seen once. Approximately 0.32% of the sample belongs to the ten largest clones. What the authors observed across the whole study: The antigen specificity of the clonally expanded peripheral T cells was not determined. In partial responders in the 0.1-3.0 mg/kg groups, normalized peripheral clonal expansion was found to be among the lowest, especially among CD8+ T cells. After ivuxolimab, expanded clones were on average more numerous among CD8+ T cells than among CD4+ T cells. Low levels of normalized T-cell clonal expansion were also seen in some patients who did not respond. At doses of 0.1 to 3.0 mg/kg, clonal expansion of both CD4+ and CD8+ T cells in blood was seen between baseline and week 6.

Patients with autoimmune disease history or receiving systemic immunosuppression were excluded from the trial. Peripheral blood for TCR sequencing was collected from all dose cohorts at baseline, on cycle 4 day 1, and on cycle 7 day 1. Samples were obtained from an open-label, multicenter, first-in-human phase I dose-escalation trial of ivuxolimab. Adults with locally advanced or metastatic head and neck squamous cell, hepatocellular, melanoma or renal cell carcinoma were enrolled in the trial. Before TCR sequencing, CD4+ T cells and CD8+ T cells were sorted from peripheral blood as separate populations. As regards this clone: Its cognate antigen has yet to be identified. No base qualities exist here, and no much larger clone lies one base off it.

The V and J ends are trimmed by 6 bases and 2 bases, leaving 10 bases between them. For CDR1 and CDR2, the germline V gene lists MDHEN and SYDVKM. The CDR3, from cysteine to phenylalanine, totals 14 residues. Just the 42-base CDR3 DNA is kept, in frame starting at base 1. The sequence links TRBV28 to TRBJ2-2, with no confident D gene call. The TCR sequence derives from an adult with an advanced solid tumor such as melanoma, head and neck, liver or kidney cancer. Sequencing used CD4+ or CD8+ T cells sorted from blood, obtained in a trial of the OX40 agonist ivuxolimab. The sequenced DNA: TGTGCCAGCAGAGGTCAGTTAAACACCGGGGAGCTGTTTTTT. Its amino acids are CASRGQLNTGELFF.